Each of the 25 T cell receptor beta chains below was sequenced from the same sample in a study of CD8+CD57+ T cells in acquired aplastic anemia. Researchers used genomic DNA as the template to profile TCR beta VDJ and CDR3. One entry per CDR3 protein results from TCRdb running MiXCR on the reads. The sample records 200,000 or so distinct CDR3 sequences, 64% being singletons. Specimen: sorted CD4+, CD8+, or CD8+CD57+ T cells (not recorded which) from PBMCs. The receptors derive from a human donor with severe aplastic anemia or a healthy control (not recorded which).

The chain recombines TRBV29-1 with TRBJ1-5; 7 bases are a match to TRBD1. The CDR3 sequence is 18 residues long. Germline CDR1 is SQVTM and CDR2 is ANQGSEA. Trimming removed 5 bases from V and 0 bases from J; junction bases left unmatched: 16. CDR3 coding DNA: TGCAGCGTTTGGGGCACAGGGGATACCGCATATAGCAATCAGCCCCAGCATTTT. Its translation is CSVWGTGDTAYSNQPQHF.

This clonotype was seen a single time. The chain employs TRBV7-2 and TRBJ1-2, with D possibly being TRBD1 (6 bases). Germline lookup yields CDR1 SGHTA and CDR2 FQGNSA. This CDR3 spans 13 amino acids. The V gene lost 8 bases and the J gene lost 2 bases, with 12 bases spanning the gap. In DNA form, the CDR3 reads TGTGCCAGCGAGGGGGGGCCCAACTATGGCTACACCTTC. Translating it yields CASEGGPNYGYTF.

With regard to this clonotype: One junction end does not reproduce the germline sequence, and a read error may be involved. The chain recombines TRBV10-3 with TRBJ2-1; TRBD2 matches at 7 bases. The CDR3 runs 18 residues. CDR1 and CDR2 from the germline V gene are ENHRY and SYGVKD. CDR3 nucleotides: TGTACCATCAGTGAACCGGGACTACCCGTGCGAGGCTACAATGAGCAGTTCTTC. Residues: CTISEPGLPVRGYNEQFF.

The DNA for the CDR3 is TGTGCCAGCAGCTTACTGACAGGGTCTCAGTACTACGAGCAGTACTTC. It encodes CASSLLTGSQYYEQYF. The V and J genes are TRBV7-2 and TRBJ2-7; TRBD1 matches at 7 bases. V trimming: 2 bases; J trimming: 3 bases; junction bases outside the gene matches: 10. The CDR3 is made up of 16 amino acids. From germline, CDR1 is SGHTA and CDR2 FQGNSA.

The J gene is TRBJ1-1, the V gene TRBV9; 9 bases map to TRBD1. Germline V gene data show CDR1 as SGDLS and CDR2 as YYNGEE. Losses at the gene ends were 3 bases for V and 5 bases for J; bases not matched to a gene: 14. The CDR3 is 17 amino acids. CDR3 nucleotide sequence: TGTGCCAGCAGCGGATGGACAGGGGAGGACAGTTTAACTGAAGCTTTCTTT. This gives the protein CASSGWTGEDSLTEAFF.

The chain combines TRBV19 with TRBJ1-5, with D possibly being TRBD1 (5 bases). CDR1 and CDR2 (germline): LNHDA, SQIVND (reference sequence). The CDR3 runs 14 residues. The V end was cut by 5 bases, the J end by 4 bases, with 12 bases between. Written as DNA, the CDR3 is TGTGCCAGTAGTGCACGGGGGGTGAATCAGCCCCAGCATTTT. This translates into CASSARGVNQPQHF.

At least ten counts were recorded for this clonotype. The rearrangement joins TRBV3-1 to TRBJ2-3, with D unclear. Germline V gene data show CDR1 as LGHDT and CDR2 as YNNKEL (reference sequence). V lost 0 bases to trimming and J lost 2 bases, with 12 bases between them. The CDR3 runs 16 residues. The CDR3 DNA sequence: TGTGCCAGCAGCCAAGAGAAAGGGATGGTCACAGATACGCAGTATTTT. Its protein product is CASSQEKGMVTDTQYF.

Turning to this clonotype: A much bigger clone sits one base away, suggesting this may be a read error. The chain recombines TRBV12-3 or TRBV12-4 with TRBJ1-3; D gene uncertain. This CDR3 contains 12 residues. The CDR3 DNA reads TGTGCCGGCAGTTTGTTGGGAAACACCATATATTTT. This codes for CAGSLLGNTIYF.

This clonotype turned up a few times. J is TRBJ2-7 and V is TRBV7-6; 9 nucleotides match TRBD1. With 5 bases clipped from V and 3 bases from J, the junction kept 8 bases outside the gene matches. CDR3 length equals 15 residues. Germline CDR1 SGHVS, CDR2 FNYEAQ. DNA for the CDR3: TGTGCCAGCAGCCCAGATGGGACAGGGAACTACGAGCAGTACTTC. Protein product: CASSPDGTGNYEQYF. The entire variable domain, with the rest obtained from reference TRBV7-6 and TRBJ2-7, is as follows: GAGVSQSPRYKVTKRGQDVALRCDPISGHVSLYWYRQALGQGPEFLTYFNYEAQQDKSGLPNDRFSAERPEGSISTLTIQRTEQRDSAMYRCASSPDGTGNYEQYFGPGTRLTVT.

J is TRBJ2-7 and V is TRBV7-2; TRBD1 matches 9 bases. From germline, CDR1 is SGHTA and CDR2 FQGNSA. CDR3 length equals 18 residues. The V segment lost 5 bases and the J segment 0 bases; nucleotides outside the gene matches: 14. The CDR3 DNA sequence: TGTGCCAGCAGCATTCCCCTTTGGGACAGGGAAGCCTCCTACGAGCAGTACTTC. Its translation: CASSIPLWDREASYEQYF.

The CDR3, as DNA: TGTGCCATCAGGGACAGCGGGACCTCCTACGAGCAGTACTTC. Its protein is CAIRDSGTSYEQYF. V and J are TRBV10-3 and TRBJ2-7, with D maybe TRBD2 (7 bases). There are 14 residues in the CDR3. CDR1 is ENHRY and CDR2 is SYGVKD in the germline V gene. V was shortened by 6 bases and J by 0 bases, with 12 bases between the two germline ends.

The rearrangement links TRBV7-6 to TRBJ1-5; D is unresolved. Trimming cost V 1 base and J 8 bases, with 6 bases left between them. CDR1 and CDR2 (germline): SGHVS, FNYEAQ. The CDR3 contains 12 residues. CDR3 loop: CASSLVGEPQHF. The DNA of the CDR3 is TGTGCCAGCAGCTTAGTCGGGGAGCCCCAGCATTTT. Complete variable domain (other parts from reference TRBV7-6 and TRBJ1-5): GAGVSQSPRYKVTKRGQDVALRCDPISGHVSLYWYRQALGQGPEFLTYFNYEAQQDKSGLPNDRFSAERPEGSISTLTIQRTEQRDSAMYRCASSLVGEPQHFGDGTRLSIL.

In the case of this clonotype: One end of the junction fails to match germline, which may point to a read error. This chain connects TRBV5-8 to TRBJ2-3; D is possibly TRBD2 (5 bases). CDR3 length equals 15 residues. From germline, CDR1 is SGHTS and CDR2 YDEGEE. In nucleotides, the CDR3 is TGCGCCAGCAGCCAAGAGGTGGGAGTAGAAGATACGCAGTATTTT. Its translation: CASSQEVGVEDTQYF. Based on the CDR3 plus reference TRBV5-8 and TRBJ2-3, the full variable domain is EAGVTQSPTHLIKTRGQQATLRCSPISGHTSVYWYQQALGLGLQFLLWYDEGEERNRGNFPPRFSGRQFPNYSSELNVNALELEDSALYLCASSQEVGVEDTQYFGPGTRLTVL.

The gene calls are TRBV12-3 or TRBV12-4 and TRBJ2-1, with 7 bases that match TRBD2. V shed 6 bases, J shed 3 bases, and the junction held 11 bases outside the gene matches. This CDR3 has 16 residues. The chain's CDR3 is CASSRTGGGDYNEQFF. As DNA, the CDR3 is TGTGCCAGCAGCCGAACTGGGGGGGGTGACTACAATGAGCAGTTCTTC.

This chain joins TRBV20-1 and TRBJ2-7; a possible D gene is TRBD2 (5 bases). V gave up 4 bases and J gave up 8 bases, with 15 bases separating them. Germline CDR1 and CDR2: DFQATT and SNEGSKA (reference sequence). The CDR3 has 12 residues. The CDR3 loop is CSATGKSLQQYF. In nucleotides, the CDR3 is TGCAGTGCTACCGGGAAGTCATTGCAGCAGTACTTC.

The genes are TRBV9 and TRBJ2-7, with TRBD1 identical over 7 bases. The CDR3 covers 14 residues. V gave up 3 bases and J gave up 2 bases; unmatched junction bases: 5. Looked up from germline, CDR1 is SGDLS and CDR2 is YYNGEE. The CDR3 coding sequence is TGTGCCAGCAGCGGCGAGGGGGCGCCCTACGAGCAGTACTTC. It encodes CASSGEGAPYEQYF.

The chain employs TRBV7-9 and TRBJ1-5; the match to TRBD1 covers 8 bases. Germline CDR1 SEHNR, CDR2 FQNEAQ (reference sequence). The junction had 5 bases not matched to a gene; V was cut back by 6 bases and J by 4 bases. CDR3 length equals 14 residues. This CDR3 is CASSVGQGNQPQHF. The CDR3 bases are TGTGCCAGCAGTGTTGGACAGGGAAATCAGCCCCAGCATTTT.

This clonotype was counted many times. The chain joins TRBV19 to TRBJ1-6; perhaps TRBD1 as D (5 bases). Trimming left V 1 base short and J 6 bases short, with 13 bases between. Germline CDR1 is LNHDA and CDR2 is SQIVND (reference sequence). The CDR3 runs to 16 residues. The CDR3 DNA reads TGTGCCAGTAGTATAGGAGGGGTTCCGCCTAATTCACCCCTCCACTTT. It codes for CASSIGGVPPNSPLHF.

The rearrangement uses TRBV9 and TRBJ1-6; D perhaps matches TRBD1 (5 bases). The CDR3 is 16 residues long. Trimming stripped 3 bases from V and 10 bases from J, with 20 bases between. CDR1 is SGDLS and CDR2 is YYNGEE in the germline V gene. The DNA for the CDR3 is TGTGCCAGCAGCGAACGACCTCTCGGGGGTAGCTCACCCCTCCACTTT. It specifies CASSERPLGGSSPLHF.

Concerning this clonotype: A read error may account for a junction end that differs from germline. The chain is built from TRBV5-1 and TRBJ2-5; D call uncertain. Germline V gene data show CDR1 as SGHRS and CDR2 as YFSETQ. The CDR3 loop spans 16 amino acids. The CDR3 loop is CASSFQAPDFQETQYF. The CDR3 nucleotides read TGTGCCAGCAGCTTCCAGGCTCCCGACTTCCAAGAGACCCAGTACTTC.

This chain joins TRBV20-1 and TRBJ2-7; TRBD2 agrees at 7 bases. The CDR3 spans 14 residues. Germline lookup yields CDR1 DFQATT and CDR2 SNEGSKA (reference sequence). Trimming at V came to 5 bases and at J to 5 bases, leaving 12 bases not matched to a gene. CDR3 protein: CSAGSGKGYDEQYF. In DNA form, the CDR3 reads TGCAGTGCTGGCAGCGGGAAAGGGTACGACGAGCAGTACTTC.

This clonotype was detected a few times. The CDR3 region has the DNA TGCAGTGCCGGGCGAGCGGGAGTCACAGATACGCAGTATTTT. It encodes CSAGRAGVTDTQYF. The rearrangement joins TRBV20-1 to TRBJ2-3, with 8 bases that match TRBD2. This CDR3 is built from 14 residues. Germline V gives CDR1 DFQATT, CDR2 SNEGSKA (reference sequence). V was pared by 6 bases and J by 2 bases, with 7 bases of the junction left unmatched.

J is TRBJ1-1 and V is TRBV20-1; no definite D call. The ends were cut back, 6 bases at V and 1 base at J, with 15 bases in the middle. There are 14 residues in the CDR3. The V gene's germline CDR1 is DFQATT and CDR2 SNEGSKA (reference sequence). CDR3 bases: TGCAGTGCCCGACGTTTCCGTACGAACACTGAAGCTTTCTTT. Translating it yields CSARRFRTNTEAFF.

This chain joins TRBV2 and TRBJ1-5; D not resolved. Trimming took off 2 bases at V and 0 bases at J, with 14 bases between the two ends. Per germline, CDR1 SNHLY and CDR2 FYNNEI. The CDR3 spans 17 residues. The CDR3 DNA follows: TGTGCCAGCAGTGAAAGGCGGGCGGATTATAGCAATCAGCCCCAGCATTTT. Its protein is CASSERRADYSNQPQHF.

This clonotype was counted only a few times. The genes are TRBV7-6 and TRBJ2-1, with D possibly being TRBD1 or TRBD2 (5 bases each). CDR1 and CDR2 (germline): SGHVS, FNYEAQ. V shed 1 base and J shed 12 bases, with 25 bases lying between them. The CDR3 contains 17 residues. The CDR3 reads CASSLGPPGRVLLGQFF. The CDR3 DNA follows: TGTGCCAGCAGCTTAGGGCCCCCGGGACGGGTACTTCTAGGGCAGTTCTTC. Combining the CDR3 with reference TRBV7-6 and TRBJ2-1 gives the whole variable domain GAGVSQSPRYKVTKRGQDVALRCDPISGHVSLYWYRQALGQGPEFLTYFNYEAQQDKSGLPNDRFSAERPEGSISTLTIQRTEQRDSAMYRCASSLGPPGRVLLGQFFGPGTRLTVL.